The 25 T cell receptor beta chains below come from one sample, sequenced in a study of cytomegalovirus exposure and HLA in healthy donors. Primers for the PCR totalled 60 Vbeta and 13 Jbeta. Libraries were prepared by immunoSEQ multiplex PCR; TCRdb keeps only in-frame clonotypes and omits some of them. The sample yields roughly 73,000 clones, roughly 71% seen once. The sequencing sample was made of PBMCs. The receptors originated from a man between 65 and 85 years old in good health and CMV-seronegative.

The rearrangement uses TRBV5-1 and TRBJ2-1; tentative D call: TRBD2 (6 bases). The CDR3 runs to 12 residues. Trimming left V 4 bases short and J 7 bases short, with 9 bases between. The germline gives CDR1 SGHRS, CDR2 YFSETQ. The DNA for the CDR3 is TGCGCCAGCAGCGGAGGGTGGAATGAGCAGTTCTTC. Its protein is CASSGGWNEQFF.

CDR3 sequence: CASSIRGTEAFF. The CDR3 bases are TGTGCCAGTAGTATTCGGGGCACTGAAGCTTTCTTT. The chain is built from TRBV19 and TRBJ1-1; D not certain. Germline CDR1 is LNHDA and CDR2 is SQIVND (reference sequence). The CDR3 sequence is 12 residues long. Trimming pared 3 bases from V and 4 bases from J, leaving 6 bases between.

The chain recombines TRBV7-2 with TRBJ2-7; 8 bases are shared with TRBD2. The germline V gene encodes CDR1 SGHTA and CDR2 FQGNSA. This CDR3 comprises 13 residues. With V trimmed by 2 bases and J by 7 bases, 4 bases remained unmatched. The CDR3 region is CASSLLPSGEQYF. DNA of the CDR3: TGTGCCAGCAGCTTACTCCCTAGCGGGGAGCAGTACTTC.

The genes are TRBV4-3 and TRBJ2-3, with TRBD2 matching over 8 bases. This CDR3 spans 17 amino acids. Germline values: CDR1 LGHNA, CDR2 YSLEER. V was clipped by 0 bases and J by 4 bases; unmatched bases: 9. CDR3 coding DNA: TGCGCCAGCAGCCAAGATAGAGCGGGGGTGGGCTCAGATACGCAGTATTTT. This translates into CASSQDRAGVGSDTQYF.

The chain joins TRBV7-2 to TRBJ2-5, with D tentatively TRBD2 (6 bases). With 4 bases removed from V and 2 bases from J, the gap between germline ends came to 14 bases. The CDR3 covers 15 residues. Germline V gene sequence: CDR1 SGHTA, CDR2 FQGNSA. CDR3 sequence: CASSYNGRLQETQYF. The CDR3 DNA sequence: TGTGCCAGCAGCTATAATGGGAGGCTACAAGAGACCCAGTACTTC.

This clone was seen a single time. The chain joins TRBV7-2 to TRBJ2-5; D is possibly TRBD1 (5 bases). Between the trimmed V and J ends, which lost 0 bases and 9 bases, there was a span of 17 bases. Germline assignment: CDR1 SGHTA and CDR2 FQGNSA. The CDR3 is 15 amino acids. The CDR3 protein is CASSLALRRGASQYF. The CDR3 nucleotides read TGTGCCAGCAGCTTAGCTCTTCGACGTGGGGCCTCCCAGTACTTC.

Comment on this clone: An end of the junction differs from the germline gene, which may be a read error. The chain uses TRBV7-7 and TRBJ2-1; 11 bases align to TRBD2. The germline CDR1 and CDR2 sequences are SSHAT and FNYEAQ (reference sequence). The length of the CDR3 is 15 residues. Here the CDR3 DNA reads TGTGCTAGCAGCTCCAGACTAGCGGGAAACAATGAGCAGTTCTTC. It translates to CASSSRLAGNNEQFF.

The CDR3 DNA reads as TGTGCCAGCAGTACCGGGAGATCTGGGGCCAACGTCCTGACTTTC. Amino acids: CASSTGRSGANVLTF. V usage is TRBV6-5 and J usage is TRBJ2-6; D is perhaps TRBD2 (6 bases). Germline CDR1 and CDR2: MNHEY and SVGAGI. The ends were cut back, 5 bases at V and 1 base at J, with 9 bases in the middle. This CDR3 has 15 amino acids.

V and J are TRBV18 and TRBJ2-3; 8 nucleotides line up with TRBD1. The V and J ends lost 3 bases and 3 bases, in that order; junction bases with no gene match: 8. The CDR3 runs to 16 residues. The germline CDR1 and CDR2 sequences are KGHSH and LQKENI. The CDR3 region has the DNA TGTGCCAGCTCACCTGGGCAGGGGGCTCGGACAGATACGCAGTATTTT. It is translated as CASSPGQGARTDTQYF.

The rearrangement joins TRBV9 to TRBJ2-7; TRBD1 matches 8 bases. This CDR3 is built from 15 residues. The germline V gene has CDR1 SGDLS and CDR2 YYNGEE. Trimming removed 0 bases from V and 3 bases from J; junction bases left unmatched: 5. CDR3 amino acids: CASSVAPGGGYEQYF. The CDR3 region has the DNA TGTGCCAGCAGCGTAGCACCAGGGGGCGGCTACGAGCAGTACTTC.

The CDR3 loop reads CAWSLGTGDQPQHF. CDR3 DNA sequence: TGTGCCTGGAGCCTGGGGACAGGGGATCAGCCCCAGCATTTT. This rearrangement joins TRBV30 to TRBJ1-5; 10 nucleotides agree with TRBD1. The germline CDR1 and CDR2 sequences are GTSNPN and SVGIG (reference sequence). With V trimmed by 3 bases and J by 5 bases, 4 bases remained unmatched. The CDR3 is made up of 14 amino acids. Full variable domain (rest looked up from reference TRBV30 and TRBJ1-5): SQTIHQWPATLVQPVGSPLSLECTVEGTSNPNLYWYRQAAGRGLQLLFYSVGIGQISSEVPQNLSASRPQDRQFILSSKKLLLSDSGFYLCAWSLGTGDQPQHFGDGTRLSIL.

This clone appeared a single time. The chain combines TRBV29-1 with TRBJ2-7, with 7 nucleotides matching TRBD2. The germline V gene encodes CDR1 SQVTM and CDR2 ANQGSEA. Germline trimming cut 7 bases from V and 5 bases from J; bases unmatched to any gene: 11. The CDR3 extends over 13 amino acids. The CDR3: CSASSGGWDEQYF. DNA of the CDR3: TGCAGCGCCTCTTCGGGGGGTTGGGACGAGCAGTACTTC.

The CDR3 region is CASSTGVWGNQPQHF. The CDR3 nucleotides read TGTGCCAGCAGTACGGGGGTCTGGGGGAATCAGCCCCAGCATTTT. The V gene is TRBV2, the J gene TRBJ1-5; D perhaps matches TRBD1 (5 bases). V was trimmed by 5 bases and J by 4 bases, leaving 15 bases between them. Germline CDR1 reads SNHLY; CDR2 reads FYNNEI. The CDR3 runs to 15 residues.

The chain is built from TRBV15 and TRBJ1-5; maybe TRBD1 (5 bases). This CDR3 comprises 16 residues. V gave up 1 base and J gave up 2 bases, with 12 bases separating them. Germline V gene lookup returns CDR1 LNHNV and CDR2 YYDKDF (reference sequence). CDR3 DNA sequence: TGTGCCACCAGCAGAGGGGAAGGCAGGGGCAATCAGCCCCAGCATTTT. Its translation: CATSRGEGRGNQPQHF.

The chain couples TRBV10-3 to TRBJ2-1, with 8 bases aligning to TRBD1. Germline V gene sequence: CDR1 ENHRY, CDR2 SYGVKD. V shed 6 bases, J shed 9 bases, and the junction held 13 bases outside the gene matches. The CDR3 consists of 15 residues. CDR3 sequence: CAISPQGARGGEQFF. CDR3 in DNA: TGTGCCATCAGCCCCCAGGGGGCGCGGGGAGGTGAGCAGTTCTTC.

The chain uses TRBV19 and TRBJ1-2; no reliable D call. Deletions cut 5 bases from V and 6 bases from J, with 10 bases between. CDR1 and CDR2 from the germline V gene are LNHDA and SQIVND (reference sequence). This CDR3 spans 12 amino acids. The chain's CDR3 is CASSEAVDGYTF. The DNA of the CDR3 is TGTGCCAGTAGTGAGGCGGTGGATGGCTACACCTTC.

This chain uses TRBV14 with TRBJ2-1; 15 bases agree with TRBD2. Germline V gene lookup returns CDR1 SGHDN and CDR2 FVKESK. The CDR3 is 18 residues long. V gave up 3 bases and J gave up 7 bases; unmatched junction bases: 10. CDR3 amino acids: CASSHPGLAGGNGNEQFF. The CDR3 DNA sequence: TGTGCCAGCAGCCATCCCGGACTAGCGGGAGGGAACGGAAATGAGCAGTTCTTC.

The chain joins TRBV4-3 to TRBJ1-3, with D possibly matching TRBD1 (6 bases). V was cut by 1 base and J by 4 bases, with 14 bases left in between. The CDR3 runs to 16 residues. Germline values: CDR1 LGHNA, CDR2 YSLEER. This chain's CDR3 is CASSQGQGLYGNTIYF. The CDR3 DNA sequence: TGCGCCAGCAGCCAAGGCCAGGGGCTATACGGAAACACCATATATTTT.

The rearrangement links TRBV30 to TRBJ2-7, with TRBD2 identical over 9 bases. CDR1 is GTSNPN, CDR2 SVGIG, per germline (reference sequence). The CDR3 totals 14 residues. V lost 0 bases and J lost 5; bases outside the gene matches: 5. The CDR3 spells CAWSVGTSFHEQYF. The CDR3 bases are TGTGCCTGGAGTGTGGGGACTAGCTTCCACGAGCAGTACTTC.

DNA of the CDR3: TGCGCCAGCAGCCAACGGGACACATTCTCGGAGCCCCAGCATTTT. Protein: CASSQRDTFSEPQHF. The rearrangement joins TRBV4-1 to TRBJ1-5; a weak D match, TRBD1 (6 bases). V was clipped by 2 bases and J by 8 bases, with 16 bases between them. CDR3 size: 15 residues. Germline CDR1 and CDR2: MGHRA and YSYEKL.

This chain joins TRBV30 and TRBJ2-2; 7 bases are shared with TRBD2. The CDR3 totals 13 residues. CDR1 is GTSNPN and CDR2 is SVGIG in the germline V gene (reference sequence). V shed 5 bases, J shed 5 bases, and the junction held 5 bases outside the gene matches. CDR3 protein: CAWRTGGTGELFF. The CDR3 coding sequence is TGTGCCTGGCGAACCGGGGGGACCGGGGAGCTGTTTTTT.

This clone has only a few counts. This chain joins TRBV6-6 and TRBJ2-7; TRBD1 matches 7 bases. The V gene's germline CDR1 is MNHNY and CDR2 SVGAGI (reference sequence). CDR3 size: 13 residues. Losses at the gene ends were 6 bases for V and 1 base for J; bases not matched to a gene: 3. The CDR3 DNA reads TGTGCCAGCAGGTGGACAGGTTCCTACGAGCAGTACTTC. Encoded protein: CASRWTGSYEQYF.

The chain is built from TRBV10-1 and TRBJ2-7; D call uncertain. The CDR3 consists of 14 residues. Trimming removed 0 bases from V and 12 bases from J, with 18 bases in between. Germline V gives CDR1 WNHNN, CDR2 SYGVQD (reference sequence). The CDR3 is CASSESSETGERYF. The CDR3 DNA is TGCGCCAGCAGTGAGTCGTCGGAGACCGGCGAAAGGTACTTC.

A single count supports this clone. The gene calls are TRBV19 and TRBJ2-5; 7 bases agree with TRBD1. The CDR3 has 14 amino acids. Germline V lookup: CDR1 LNHDA, CDR2 SQIVND (reference sequence). Trimming at V came to 5 bases and at J to 5 bases, leaving 8 bases not matched to a gene. CDR3 nucleotide sequence: TGTGCCAGTAGTTCTTCGACAGGGACGGAGACCCAGTACTTC. Its translation is CASSSSTGTETQYF.

The table lists this clone with a few counts. J is TRBJ2-7 and V is TRBV5-1, with D possibly TRBD2 on 5 matching bases. The CDR3 covers 17 residues. Germline V gene sequence: CDR1 SGHRS, CDR2 YFSETQ. V lost 3 bases, J lost 1 base, and 20 bases lay in between. The CDR3, as DNA: TGCGCCAGCAGCTCCCGCTTCGCGGGCGTAGGGTCCTACGAGCAGTACTTC. Encoded protein: CASSSRFAGVGSYEQYF.